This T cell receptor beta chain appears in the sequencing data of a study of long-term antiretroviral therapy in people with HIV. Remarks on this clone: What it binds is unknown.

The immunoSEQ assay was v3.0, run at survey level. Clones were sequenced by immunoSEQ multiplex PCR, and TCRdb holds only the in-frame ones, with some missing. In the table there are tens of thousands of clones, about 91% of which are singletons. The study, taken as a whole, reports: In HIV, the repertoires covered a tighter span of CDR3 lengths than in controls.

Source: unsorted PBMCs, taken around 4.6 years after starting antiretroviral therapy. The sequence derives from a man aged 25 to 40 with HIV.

CDR3 region: CASSQRSLQRGLSYGYTF. The CDR3 DNA sequence: TGCGCCAGCAGCCAAAGGTCCCTGCAGAGGGGCTTATCGTATGGCTACACCTTC. The gene calls are TRBV4-1 and TRBJ1-2, with D perhaps matching TRBD1 (5 bases). CDR1 and CDR2 (germline): MGHRA, YSYEKL. The CDR3 loop spans 18 amino acids. Trimming stripped 2 bases from V and 5 bases from J, with 24 bases between.